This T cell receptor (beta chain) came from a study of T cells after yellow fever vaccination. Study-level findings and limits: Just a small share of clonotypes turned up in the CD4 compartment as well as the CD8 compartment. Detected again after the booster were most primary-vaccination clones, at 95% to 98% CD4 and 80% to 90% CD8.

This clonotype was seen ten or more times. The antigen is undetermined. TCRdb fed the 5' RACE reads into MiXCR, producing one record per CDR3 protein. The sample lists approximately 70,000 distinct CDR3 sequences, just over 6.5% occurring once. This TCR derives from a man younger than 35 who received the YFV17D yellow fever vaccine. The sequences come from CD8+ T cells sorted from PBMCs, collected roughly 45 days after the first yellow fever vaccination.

The chain's CDR3 is CASSSLRVSTQYF. The DNA for the CDR3 is TGTGCCAGCAGCTCCTTGCGGGTTTCGACCCAGTACTTC. This sequence joins TRBV5-8 and TRBJ2-5, with D tentatively TRBD2 (5 bases). The CDR3 totals 13 residues. The germline V and J ends were trimmed by 3 bases and 7 bases, with 13 bases remaining between them. Germline V gives CDR1 SGHTS, CDR2 YDEGEE. The variable domain in full, with the rest retrieved from reference TRBV5-8 and TRBJ2-5, is EAGVTQSPTHLIKTRGQQATLRCSPISGHTSVYWYQQALGLGLQFLLWYDEGEERNRGNFPPRFSGRQFPNYSSELNVNALELEDSALYLCASSSLRVSTQYFGPGTRLLVL.